Listed below are T cell receptor beta chains from one sample, sequenced in a study of shared clonotypes between healthy human individuals. Sequencing used immunoSEQ multiplex PCR; TCRdb keeps in-frame clones, though not all of them. The sample holds about 680,000 clones, around 90% seen once. Sequenced: naive CD8+ T cells sorted from blood. These receptors all stem from a man aged 25-40 years in good health. CDR3s include the opening cysteine and the closing phenylalanine or tryptophan. The D gene is left open where the match is weak. Where a row states a size, it is once, few, many or the class of an expanded clone; other rows omit it.

j_gene	abundance	d_gene	v_gene	CDR3aa	CDR3nt
TRBJ2-3	.	TRBD2	TRBV29-1	CSVRTVRGSRTDTQYF	TGCAGCGTCCGGACCGTACGCGGGAGTAGGACAGATACGCAGTATTTT
TRBJ2-7	.	.	TRBV7-9	CASSLVPYEQYF	TGTGCCAGCAGCTTGGTACCGTACGAGCAGTACTTC
TRBJ1-5	.	.	TRBV7-9	CASSQAGSNNQPQHF	TGTGCCAGCAGCCAGGCGGGGAGTAACAATCAGCCCCAGCATTTT
TRBJ2-7	.	.	TRBV14	CASSTSGTRFYEQYF	TGTGCCAGCAGCACCTCAGGGACACGGTTTTACGAGCAGTACTTC
TRBJ2-5	.	.	TRBV5-1	CASSLDVGVLETQYF	TGCGCCAGCAGCTTGGACGTGGGAGTTCTGGAGACCCAGTACTTC
TRBJ2-5	.	TRBD2	TRBV27	CASRRLAGTYQETQYF	TGTGCCAGCAGGCGACTAGCGGGAACCTATCAAGAGACCCAGTACTTC
TRBJ2-1	.	.	TRBV7-7	CASSLVRNEQFF	TGTGCCAGCAGCTTAGTACGGAATGAGCAGTTCTTC
TRBJ2-1	.	TRBD2	TRBV7-9	CASSLAPGLAASVGEQFF	TGTGCCAGCAGCTTAGCCCCAGGACTAGCGGCCTCGGTCGGTGAGCAGTTCTTC
TRBJ2-7	.	.	TRBV23-1	CASSLGAIEQYF	TGCGCCAGCAGTCTGGGAGCGATCGAGCAGTACTTC
TRBJ2-7	.	.	TRBV19	CASSIFTGSSYEQYF	TGTGCCAGTAGTATTTTTACAGGGAGCTCCTACGAGCAGTACTTC
TRBJ1-4	once	.	TRBV28	CASSSQTGPAYEKLFF	TGTGCCAGCAGTTCCCAGACAGGTCCCGCCTACGAAAAACTGTTTTTT
TRBJ2-4	.	.	TRBV7-6	CASSPVGGEYPGAKNIQYF	TGTGCCAGCAGCCCAGTGGGGGGAGAATACCCCGGCGCCAAAAACATTCAGTACTTC
TRBJ1-1	.	.	TRBV10-3	CAISDEGMELFF	TGTGCCATCAGTGATGAGGGAATGGAGCTCTTCTTT
TRBJ1-2	.	.	TRBV30	CACNLQGDYGYTF	TGTGCCTGCAATCTACAGGGAGACTATGGCTACACCTTC